Presented here are 5 T cell receptor beta chains from one specimen sequenced in a study of read filtering for tumor transcriptome and immune sequencing. Molecular barcoded adaptors covering alpha/delta and beta/gamma chains were used on around 370 ng RNA. TCRdb used MiXCR to reprocess the reads, holding one entry per CDR3 protein. The sample lists some 48,000 distinct CDR3 sequences, approximately 18% occurring once. The sequencing input was a population of CD138-negative cells sorted from bone marrow. The receptors here all came from a donor at least 40 years old with multiple myeloma.

The sample holds many counts of this clonotype. The chain carries TRBV27 and TRBJ2-3; possible D gene TRBD2, 7 bases. Germline assignment: CDR1 MNHEY and CDR2 SMNVEV (reference sequence). CDR3 size: 15 residues. V was pared by 6 bases and J by 4 bases, with 17 bases between. The CDR3 nucleotides are TGTGCCAGCAGCCCCCGGGGGGCAGGCGCAGATACGCAGTATTTT. Encoded protein: CASSPRGAGADTQYF.

In this sample, this clonotype turned up many times. The genes are TRBV29-1 and TRBJ2-5; 8 bases map to TRBD1. Looked up from germline, CDR1 is SQVTM and CDR2 is ANQGSEA. This CDR3 contains 13 residues. Unmatched junction bases numbered 13, after V lost 7 bases and J lost 9 bases. The CDR3 here is CSAQDRAGFPQYF. CDR3 sequence (DNA): TGCAGCGCCCAGGACAGGGCGGGTTTTCCCCAGTACTTC.

The V gene is TRBV12-3 or TRBV12-4, the J gene TRBJ2-1; D not certain. V was pared by 7 bases and J by 6 bases, with 10 bases between. The CDR3 is 12 residues long. The chain's CDR3 is CASTFVTNEQFF. CDR3 coding DNA: TGTGCCAGCACGTTCGTCACCAATGAGCAGTTCTTC.

The V gene is TRBV4-3, the J gene TRBJ1-3, with D unclear. This CDR3 region has 14 residues. CDR1 is LGHNA and CDR2 is YSLEER in the germline V gene. V lost 1 base, J lost 0 bases, and 4 bases lay in between. DNA for the CDR3: TGCGCCAGCAGCCAAGGACACTCTGGAAACACCATATATTTT. It is translated as CASSQGHSGNTIYF.

This clonotype was observed a few times. The chain has TRBV19 and TRBJ2-7, with D possibly called TRBD1 or TRBD2 (5 bases each). The CDR3 consists of 18 residues. Germline V gene lookup returns CDR1 LNHDA and CDR2 SQIVND (reference sequence). V gave up 3 bases and J gave up 0 bases, with 21 bases separating them. In DNA form, the CDR3 reads TGTGCCAGTAGTATCCAGACATACCGGGACGGAGTCTCCTACGAGCAGTACTTC. It specifies CASSIQTYRDGVSYEQYF.